This record looks at one T cell receptor beta chain sequence and its context. The record originates from a study of cytomegalovirus exposure and HLA in healthy donors. Background on the study: The 120 or so validation repertoires used a platform that matched the one used for the 500 to 700 first-cohort repertoires, as a later analysis reported.

CDR1 and CDR2 (germline): MDHEN, SYDVKM. V lost 2 bases, J lost 5 bases, and 4 bases stayed unmatched. The CDR3 runs 15 residues. The protocol was immunoSEQ multiplex PCR, while the TCRdb copy is restricted to in-frame clones and leaves out a portion. The sample gives 110,000 to 150,000 clones, approximately 90% of which show up once; 6.2% is in the top ten. The chain couples TRBV28 to TRBJ2-2; 8 positions agree with TRBD2. The sequenced material came from PBMCs. This sequence originates from a woman aged 25 to 45 in good health and CMV-seropositive. This chain's CDR3 is CASSLSGSYTGELFF. In DNA form, the CDR3 reads TGTGCCAGCAGTTTAAGCGGGAGTTATACCGGGGAGCTGTTTTTT.